One sample yielded the 14 T cell receptor beta chains listed below, sequenced in a study of chemoradiotherapy in HPV16-positive cancers. Clones were read by immunoSEQ multiplex PCR, and TCRdb kept only the in-frame ones, dropping some. The sample lists around 40,000 clones, under 80% occurring once. The sample was blood, taken from a patient who underwent chemoradiotherapy. These receptors were obtained from a human donor with HPV-associated anogenital cancer.

The rearrangement links TRBV18 to TRBJ1-1; no definite D call. V was clipped by 5 bases and J by 1 base, with 8 bases between them. From germline, CDR1 is KGHSH and CDR2 LQKENI. This CDR3 spans 13 amino acids. DNA for the CDR3: TGTGCCAGCTCAGAGACTGGGAACACTGAAGCTTTCTTT. Residues: CASSETGNTEAFF. Variable domain in full (rest from reference TRBV18 and TRBJ1-1): NAGVMQNPRHLVRRRGQEARLRCSPMKGHSHVYWYRQLPEEGLKFMVYLQKENIIDESGMPKERFSAEFPKEGPSILRIQQVVRGDSAAYFCASSETGNTEAFFGQGTRLTVV.

This clone has a handful of counts. This chain connects TRBV19 to TRBJ1-1; D is uncertain. The V gene's germline CDR1 is LNHDA and CDR2 SQIVND (reference sequence). The CDR3 sequence is 14 residues long. The V and J ends lost 7 bases and 1 base respectively, with 13 bases between them. This CDR3 reads CASNYPGSNTEAFF. The CDR3 DNA reads TGTGCCAGTAATTACCCGGGTTCGAACACTGAAGCTTTCTTT.

The CDR3 here is CASSSDRGTDTQYF. Here the CDR3 DNA reads TGCGCCAGCAGCTCGGATCGGGGCACAGATACGCAGTATTTT. The chain recombines TRBV5-1 with TRBJ2-3, with D unclear. This CDR3 contains 14 residues. V lost 3 bases and J lost 1, with 9 bases in between. The germline V gene encodes CDR1 SGHRS and CDR2 YFSETQ.

This clone was observed once. The chain has TRBV30 and TRBJ1-5, with TRBD1 as a possible D gene (6 bases). Between the trimmed V and J ends, which lost 1 base and 6 bases, there was a span of 13 bases. Germline lookup yields CDR1 GTSNPN and CDR2 SVGIG (reference sequence). The CDR3 runs to 14 residues. The chain's CDR3 is CAWSGTGGVQPQHF. For the CDR3, the DNA is TGTGCCTGGAGTGGGACGGGGGGCGTTCAGCCCCAGCATTTT.

This CDR3 is CASSSIGGGYEQFF. CDR3 sequence (DNA): TGTGCCAGCAGCTCGATCGGGGGTGGTTATGAGCAGTTCTTC. This rearrangement joins TRBV5-6 to TRBJ2-1, with D possibly being TRBD2 (6 bases). The germline CDR1 and CDR2 sequences are SGHDT and YYEEEE. The germline V and J ends were trimmed by 3 bases and 8 bases, with 15 bases remaining between them. This CDR3 comprises 14 residues. The whole variable domain, filled in from reference TRBV5-6 and TRBJ2-1, reads DAGVTQSPTHLIKTRGQQVTLRCSPKSGHDTVSWYQQALGQGPQFIFQYYEEEERQRGNFPDRFSGHQFPNYSSELNVNALLLGDSALYLCASSSIGGGYEQFFGPGTRLTVL.

The chain uses TRBV19 and TRBJ1-2; D unresolved. V was pared by 5 bases and J by 5 bases, with 15 bases between. The CDR3 has 14 residues. In germline, CDR1 is LNHDA, CDR2 SQIVND (reference sequence). CDR3 DNA sequence: TGTGCCAGTAGTGCAGAAGCGTCGATTTATGGCTACACCTTC. Translated: CASSAEASIYGYTF.

J is TRBJ2-1 and V is TRBV7-9; TRBD2 matches 10 bases. The CDR3 is 16 amino acids. The junction had 12 bases not matched to a gene; V was cut back by 6 bases and J by 7 bases. Germline V CDR1 and CDR2: SEHNR, FQNEAQ (reference sequence). This CDR3 is CASSFPSGGALNEQFF. The CDR3 DNA reads TGTGCCAGCAGTTTCCCAAGCGGGGGGGCGCTTAATGAGCAGTTCTTC.

This clone was seen only a few times. The CDR3 protein is CASSPGIYGYTF. In DNA, the CDR3 is TGTGCCAGCAGTCCCGGGATCTATGGCTACACCTTC. The rearrangement links TRBV6-1 to TRBJ1-2, with D uncertain. The germline V gene has CDR1 MNHNS and CDR2 SASEGT. Trimming stripped 5 bases from V and 4 bases from J, with 8 bases between. The CDR3 has 12 residues.

This chain links TRBV11-2 with TRBJ2-1; 11 nucleotides line up with TRBD2. With V trimmed by 5 bases and J by 4 bases, 4 bases remained unmatched. Germline assignment: CDR1 SGHAT and CDR2 FQNNGV. This CDR3 is built from 15 residues. CDR3 loop: CASSAGLAAYNEQFF. The CDR3 coding sequence is TGTGCCAGCAGCGCGGGACTAGCGGCATACAATGAGCAGTTCTTC.

The V and J genes are TRBV30 and TRBJ2-5, with D possibly being TRBD2 (6 bases). The J call may be mistaken, given a closer DNA end match to TRBJ2-7. The germline V gene encodes CDR1 GTSNPN and CDR2 SVGIG (reference sequence). CDR3 length equals 12 residues. The CDR3 protein is CAGEAGRYEQYF. The CDR3 DNA reads TGTGCCGGGGAGGCAGGGAGGTACGAGCAGTACTTC.

This clone appeared a single time. This chain uses TRBV30 with TRBJ2-7; D is perhaps TRBD2 (6 bases). V lost 3 bases, J lost 3 bases, and 18 bases lay in between. The CDR3 extends over 15 amino acids. CDR1 and CDR2 (germline): GTSNPN, SVGIG (reference sequence). In DNA, the CDR3 is TGTGCCTGGAGGGCTCAGGGATGGAGGGTCTACGAGCAGTACTTC. This encodes CAWRAQGWRVYEQYF.

V is TRBV14 and J is TRBJ1-3, with TRBD1 matching 7 bases. The CDR3 consists of 15 residues. The germline CDR1 and CDR2 sequences are SGHDN and FVKESK. V shed 4 bases and J 1 base; nucleotides not matched to a gene: 4. The CDR3: CASSRGQSSGNTIYF. The CDR3 bases are TGTGCCAGCAGCCGGGGACAGTCTTCTGGAAACACCATATATTTT.

The V call is TRBV4-1, the J call TRBJ1-5; D gene uncertain. Between the trimmed V and J ends, which lost 1 base and 0 bases, there was a span of 10 bases. Germline CDR1 and CDR2: MGHRA and YSYEKL. There are 16 residues in the CDR3. The CDR3 nucleotides are TGCGCCAGCAGCCAAGTCAGAGCGAATAGCAATCAGCCCCAGCATTTT. Translating it yields CASSQVRANSNQPQHF.

The gene calls are TRBV7-9 and TRBJ2-1; 11 nucleotides line up with TRBD2. Germline assignment: CDR1 SEHNR and CDR2 FQNEAQ (reference sequence). The CDR3 loop spans 16 amino acids. V shed 6 bases, J shed 3 bases, and the junction held 7 bases outside the gene matches. The CDR3 here is CASSRSGGGFYNEQFF. In DNA form, the CDR3 reads TGTGCCAGCAGTCGTAGCGGGGGGGGTTTCTACAATGAGCAGTTCTTC.